This entry lists 21 T cell receptor beta chains sequenced from one sample in a study of blood T cell repertoires in COVID-19. Clones were read by immunoSEQ multiplex PCR, and TCRdb kept only the in-frame ones, dropping some. The repertoire holds some 150,000 clones, with less than 85% as singletons. The specimen was peripheral blood. The receptor set was obtained from a woman aged 80 or older in a cohort sampled during active or convalescent COVID-19.

This chain links TRBV27 with TRBJ1-3; D is possibly TRBD1 (5 bases). V was cut by 4 bases and J by 0 bases, with 10 bases left in between. This CDR3 spans 15 amino acids. Germline values: CDR1 MNHEY, CDR2 SMNVEV (reference sequence). CDR3 nucleotide sequence: TGTGCCAGCAGTTCGGGACTCCGCTCTGGAAACACCATATATTTT. Amino acids: CASSSGLRSGNTIYF.

The CDR3: CASSQVRDTFGNTIYF. As DNA, the CDR3 is TGTGCCAGCTCACAGGTCCGGGACACCTTTGGAAACACCATATATTTT. The chain is built from TRBV18 and TRBJ1-3; perhaps TRBD1 as D (6 bases). The ends were cut back, 4 bases at V and 3 bases at J, with 16 bases in the middle. The CDR3 spans 16 residues. Germline loops: CDR1 KGHSH, CDR2 LQKENI.

The J gene is TRBJ2-1, the V gene TRBV28, with a tentative D call TRBD1 (6 bases). The CDR3 is 15 residues long. CDR1 MDHEN and CDR2 SYDVKM come from the germline V gene. The ends were cut back, 3 bases at V and 6 bases at J, with 15 bases in the middle. CDR3 in amino acids: CASSFEAKGGNEQFF. Written as DNA, the CDR3 is TGTGCCAGCAGTTTCGAAGCAAAAGGGGGCAATGAGCAGTTCTTC.

The genes are TRBV6-5 and TRBJ2-3; 7 bases align to TRBD2. V dropped 4 bases and J dropped 7; count of bases not matched to a gene: 8. Germline CDR1 MNHEY, CDR2 SVGAGI. This CDR3 comprises 14 residues. CDR3 in amino acids: CASSSPGGRNTQYF. Written as DNA, the CDR3 is TGTGCCAGCAGTTCCCCCGGGGGGAGAAATACGCAGTATTTT.

This chain connects TRBV9 to TRBJ2-5, with TRBD2 matching 12 bases. Germline assignment: CDR1 SGDLS and CDR2 YYNGEE. After removal of 0 bases from V and 5 bases from J, the junction contained 8 bases not matched to a gene. This CDR3 is built from 17 residues. The CDR3 DNA reads as TGTGCCAGCAGCGTAGGAACGCTAGCGGGGGGGCGTGAGACCCAGTACTTC. It codes for CASSVGTLAGGRETQYF.

V usage is TRBV12-3 or TRBV12-4 and J usage is TRBJ1-5, with D possibly TRBD1 on 6 matching bases. Trimming stripped 3 bases from V and 7 bases from J, with 10 bases between. This CDR3 comprises 13 residues. CDR3 DNA sequence: TGTGCCAGCAGTTTGGGGGCGGGCCAGCCCCAGCATTTT. It is translated as CASSLGAGQPQHF.

The chain recombines TRBV30 with TRBJ1-1, with no clear D. The CDR3 loop spans 11 amino acids. V was clipped by 3 bases and J by 9 bases, with 11 bases between them. Looked up from germline, CDR1 is GTSNPN and CDR2 is SVGIG (reference sequence). The CDR3 loop reads CAWSAGIKAFF. CDR3 DNA sequence: TGTGCCTGGAGCGCAGGAATTAAAGCTTTCTTT.

The chain joins TRBV2 to TRBJ1-6, with D unresolved. Trimming cost V 3 bases and J 10 bases, with 10 bases left between them. The germline V gene has CDR1 SNHLY and CDR2 FYNNEI. The length of the CDR3 is 13 residues. Here the CDR3 reads CASSETFRSPLHF. DNA for the CDR3: TGTGCCAGCAGTGAGACTTTTAGATCACCCCTCCACTTT. Using reference TRBV2 and TRBJ1-6 for the parts outside the CDR3, the full variable domain is EPEVTQTPSHQVTQMGQEVILRCVPISNHLYFYWYRQILGQKVEFLVSFYNNEISEKSEIFDDQFSVERPDGSNFTLKIRSTKLEDSAMYFCASSETFRSPLHFGNGTRLTVT.

The CDR3, as DNA: TGTGCCAGCAGCCATCCCGGACAGGGGGCCAAAAACATTCAGTACTTC. Amino acid sequence: CASSHPGQGAKNIQYF. The chain uses TRBV4-2 and TRBJ2-4; 9 nucleotides line up with TRBD1. The V gene's germline CDR1 is LGHNA and CDR2 YNFKEQ. V lost 3 bases, J lost 1 base, and 4 bases stayed unmatched. This CDR3 is 16 amino acids long.

This chain connects TRBV13 to TRBJ1-4, with D possibly TRBD1 on 5 matching bases. The germline gives CDR1 PRHDT, CDR2 FYEKMQ (reference sequence). V was shortened by 5 bases and J by 5 bases, with 12 bases between the two germline ends. This CDR3 region has 14 residues. CDR3 protein: CASSQQEYNEKLFF. CDR3 bases: TGTGCCAGCAGCCAACAGGAGTACAATGAAAAACTGTTTTTT.

The V call is TRBV11-3, the J call TRBJ2-3; D is ambiguous. V lost 5 bases to trimming and J lost 5 bases, with 11 bases between them. This CDR3 spans 13 amino acids. Per the germline V gene, CDR1 is SGHNT and CDR2 is YENEEA. As DNA, the CDR3 is TGTGCCAGCAGCATGCGACACAAAGATACGCAGTATTTT. Translating gives CASSMRHKDTQYF. The whole variable domain, filled in from reference TRBV11-3 and TRBJ2-3, reads EAGVVQSPRYKIIEKKQPVAFWCNPISGHNTLYWYLQNLGQGPELLIRYENEEAVDDSQLPKDRFSAERLKGVDSTLKIQPAELGDSAVYLCASSMRHKDTQYFGPGTRLTVL.

This clone occurred once. The rearrangement joins TRBV4-3 to TRBJ2-7, with 12 bases that match TRBD2. Trimming at V came to 1 base and at J to 0 bases, leaving 4 bases not matched to a gene. Germline V CDR1 and CDR2: LGHNA, YSLEER. This CDR3 spans 17 amino acids. CDR3 sequence: CASSQGTSGDYSYEQYV. The CDR3 DNA follows: TGCGCCAGCAGCCAAGGGACTAGCGGGGACTACTCCTACGAGCAGTACGTC.

This clone was found once. V is TRBV27 and J is TRBJ2-5; D perhaps matches TRBD2 (5 bases). V lost 6 bases, J lost 3 bases, and 14 bases lay in between. This CDR3 has 14 residues. Germline-derived CDR1 and CDR2 are MNHEY and SMNVEV (reference sequence). The CDR3 is CASSPDPGEETQYF. DNA of the CDR3: TGTGCCAGCAGCCCGGACCCCGGGGAAGAGACCCAGTACTTC.

The chain couples TRBV15 to TRBJ2-2; 8 nucleotides align to TRBD1. With 2 bases clipped from V and 4 bases from J, the junction kept 6 bases outside the gene matches. Germline V gene data show CDR1 as LNHNV and CDR2 as YYDKDF (reference sequence). The CDR3 loop spans 16 amino acids. CDR3 in amino acids: CATSRKRQGSTGELFF. The CDR3 DNA reads TGTGCCACCAGCAGAAAGCGACAGGGGTCCACCGGGGAGCTGTTTTTT.

This clone was observed a few times. The V gene is TRBV18, the J gene TRBJ1-3; 7 bases align to TRBD1. CDR1 and CDR2 (germline): KGHSH, LQKENI. The CDR3 has 14 amino acids. The J segment lost 2 bases and the V segment lost 2 bases, leaving 0 bases of the junction unmatched. CDR3 loop: CASSPDRAGNTIYF. DNA for the CDR3: TGTGCCAGCTCACCAGACAGGGCTGGAAACACCATATATTTT.

J is TRBJ2-1 and V is TRBV23-1, with 14 bases aligning to TRBD2. TRBV23-1 is known as an ORF, though its function is uncertain. J lost 7 bases, V lost 0 bases, and 5 bases had no gene match. The CDR3 loop spans 17 amino acids. In DNA form, the CDR3 reads TGCGCCAGCAGTCAATCACGACTAGCGGGGGGGCCTAATGAGCAGTTCTTC. This sequence encodes CASSQSRLAGGPNEQFF.

The genes are TRBV10-3 and TRBJ2-7, with D possibly matching TRBD2 (5 bases). Germline values: CDR1 ENHRY, CDR2 SYGVKD. The CDR3 is 13 amino acids. The V end was cut by 6 bases, the J end by 1 base, with 10 bases between. CDR3 loop: CAIRRTLSYEQYF. The CDR3 DNA sequence: TGTGCCATCAGAAGGACTCTGTCCTACGAGCAGTACTTC.

This chain connects TRBV2 to TRBJ2-1, with TRBD1 matching 9 bases. V was clipped by 2 bases and J by 7 bases; unmatched bases: 6. Germline lookup yields CDR1 SNHLY and CDR2 FYNNEI. CDR3 length equals 15 residues. The CDR3 DNA reads as TGTGCCAGCAGTGAACGACAGGGGGGTATGAATGAGCAGTTCTTC. This codes for CASSERQGGMNEQFF.

The chain uses TRBV3-1 (or the pseudogene TRBV3-2) and TRBJ1-2; 8 bases are a match to TRBD1. The CDR3 is made up of 13 amino acids. Per the germline V gene, CDR1 is LGHDT and CDR2 is YNNKEL (reference sequence). Losses at the gene ends were 4 bases for V and 10 bases for J; bases not matched to a gene: 8. The CDR3 nucleotides are TGTGCCAGCAGCCCTGGACAGGGAAAAGTCTACACCTTC. Residues: CASSPGQGKVYTF.

This clone showed up just a few times. The rearrangement links TRBV7-2 to TRBJ1-2, with D possibly TRBD1 on 6 matching bases. This CDR3 comprises 15 residues. Deletions cut 5 bases from V and 5 bases from J, with 18 bases between. Germline lookup yields CDR1 SGHTA and CDR2 FQGNSA. CDR3 nucleotide sequence: TGTGCCAGCAGCCAATACCCCGGGGGGACATATGGCTACACCTTC. This gives the protein CASSQYPGGTYGYTF.

This clone was found once. The V call is TRBV29-1, the J call TRBJ2-1; possible D gene TRBD1, 5 bases. The germline CDR1 and CDR2 sequences are SQVTM and ANQGSEA. The ends were cut back, 5 bases at V and 7 bases at J, with 9 bases in the middle. There are 11 residues in the CDR3. The CDR3 loop is CSVRGANEQFF. CDR3 sequence (DNA): TGCAGCGTTCGTGGGGCGAATGAGCAGTTCTTC.